The rows below give T cell receptor beta chains drawn from one sample of a study of shared clonotypes between healthy human individuals. Assay used: immunoSEQ multiplex PCR; TCRdb lists only in-frame clones, some missing. This table holds around 500,000 clones, roughly 80% found once. The sample comprised PBMCs. These receptors were obtained from a woman between 35 and 50 years old in good health. Some clones in this sample may be carry-over from other donors' samples. The CDR3 runs from the conserved cysteine through the conserved F or W. A D gene is named only where the DNA matches it firmly. Rows give clone size only sometimes, using once, few, many, or a class for an expanded clone.

d_call,j_call,cdr3_length,clone_size,v_call,cdr3_nt,cdr3_aa
-,TRBJ2-1,13,-,TRBV27,TGTGCCAGCAGTTTGGGGCTGAACAATGAGCAGTTCTTC,CASSLGLNNEQFF
TRBD1,TRBJ2-1,14,-,TRBV7-2,TGTGCCAGCAGCTTGACAGGGTCTATCGCTGAGCAGTTCTTC,CASSLTGSIAEQFF
-,TRBJ2-1,12,-,TRBV27,TGTGCCAGCAGTTTAAGGGTTGGTGAGCAGTTCTTC,CASSLRVGEQFF
TRBD2,TRBJ2-3,15,once,TRBV5-4,TGTGCCAGCAGCCCCCCTAGCGGGAGGGTGGATACGCAGTATTTT,CASSPPSGRVDTQYF
TRBD2,TRBJ2-1,14,-,TRBV6-1,TGTGCCAGCAGTCTAACGACTAGCGGGAGGGCACAGTTCTTC,CASSLTTSGRAQFF
-,TRBJ2-3,16,-,TRBV27,TGTGCCAGCACTCCAGTTAGGCCCACCCCGGCAGATACGCAGTATTTT,CASTPVRPTPADTQYF
-,TRBJ1-2,15,-,TRBV19,TGTGCCAGTAGTATTTTTGGCAGTCCTAACTATGGCTACACCTTC,CASSIFGSPNYGYTF
-,TRBJ2-3,14,-,TRBV30,TGTGCCTGGAGTGTATTTTCTAGTACAGATACGCAGTATTTT,CAWSVFSSTDTQYF
-,TRBJ1-1,11,-,TRBV6-6,TGTGCCAGCAGTCCCGGGAGACAAGCTTTCTTT,CASSPGRQAFF
TRBD1,TRBJ2-3,16,-,TRBV30,TGTGCCTGGAGCGGATCGACAGGGGGGTTATCGGATACGCAGTATTTT,CAWSGSTGGLSDTQYF
TRBD1,TRBJ2-5,14,-,TRBV5-1,TGCGCCAGCAGCTTGGAAGGGGGCGGGGAGACCCAGTACTTC,CASSLEGGGETQYF
-,TRBJ2-7,12,-,TRBV6-6,TGTGCCAGCAGTTACGGCGCCGGCGAGCAGTACTTC,CASSYGAGEQYF
-,TRBJ1-1,14,-,TRBV5-6,TGTGCCAGCAGCCTGACAGCGTTGAACACTGAAGCTTTCTTT,CASSLTALNTEAFF
TRBD1,TRBJ2-7,14,-,TRBV15,TGTGCCACCAGTGAGCAGGGGGCTTTATACGAGCAGTACTTC,CATSEQGALYEQYF
TRBD2,TRBJ2-1,16,-,TRBV19,TGTGCCAGCCGAAACCCGAAACTAGCGGGAGGGCATGAGCAGTTCTTC,CASRNPKLAGGHEQFF
-,TRBJ2-2,17,-,TRBV19,TGTGCCAGTAGTATGCGCATGGGGTGGGACTCGTTCGGGGAGCTGTTTTTT,CASSMRMGWDSFGELFF
TRBD2,TRBJ2-4,15,-,TRBV5-1,TGCGCCAGCAGCTTGGAGGGCGGGGGGCAAAACATTCAGTACTTC,CASSLEGGGQNIQYF
-,TRBJ1-1,14,-,TRBV28,TGTGCCAGCAGTTTAGGACAGATTAACACTGAAGCTTTCTTT,CASSLGQINTEAFF
-,TRBJ1-2,15,-,TRBV5-6,TGTGCCAGCAGCCCCGGCAGCCAAGCTAACTATGGCTACACCTTC,CASSPGSQANYGYTF
-,TRBJ2-3,13,-,TRBV29-1,TGCAGCGTTGAGGCGGCCTACACAGATACGCAGTATTTT,CSVEAAYTDTQYF
-,TRBJ2-7,14,once,TRBV4-3,TGCGCCAGCAGCCAAGTCTTCAGTTCCTACGAGCAGTACTTC,CASSQVFSSYEQYF
TRBD2,TRBJ2-1,15,once,TRBV11-3,TGTGCCAGCAGCCTCGGACTAGCGGATTACAATGAGCAGTTCTTC,CASSLGLADYNEQFF
TRBD1,TRBJ1-1,15,few,TRBV7-2,TGTGCCAGCAGCCCCCCCCCAGGGGGAGACACTGAAGCTTTCTTT,CASSPPPGGDTEAFF
-,TRBJ2-3,13,-,TRBV2,TGTGCCAGCCAACGGGGAAGCACAGATACGCAGTATTTT,CASQRGSTDTQYF
-,TRBJ2-7,13,-,TRBV28,TGTGCCAGCAGTGGGTCAGGGGCCAACGAGCAGTACTTC,CASSGSGANEQYF
TRBD2,TRBJ2-3,16,-,TRBV4-1,TGCGCCAGCAGCCAAGACGGCGGGAGGGCCTCAGATACGCAGTATTTT,CASSQDGGRASDTQYF
-,TRBJ2-7,12,-,TRBV19,TGTGCCAGTAGTTCCGGGACCTACGAGCAGTACTTC,CASSSGTYEQYF
-,TRBJ2-1,15,-,TRBV11-2,TGTGCCAGCAGCTTAATGGTAGCCGGCGACAATGAGCAGTTCTTC,CASSLMVAGDNEQFF
-,TRBJ2-5,14,few,TRBV2,TGTGCCAGCAGTGAAATGCCCGGAAAAGAGACCCAGTACTTC,CASSEMPGKETQYF
TRBD2,TRBJ2-6,15,-,TRBV27,TGTGCCAGCAGTTTCGGGAGGGCTGGGGCCAACGTCCTGACTTTC,CASSFGRAGANVLTF
-,TRBJ1-1,11,-,TRBV28,TGTGCCAGCAGCCGGACGCTTGAAGCTTTCTTT,CASSRTLEAFF
-,TRBJ1-2,16,-,TRBV18,TGTGCCAGCTCACCACGGGACACCCTACTTAACTATGGCTACACCTTC,CASSPRDTLLNYGYTF
-,TRBJ1-1,16,once,TRBV7-2,TGTGCCAGCAGCCGCGGAAGGGGCGAGGTGAACACTGAAGCTTTCTTT,CASSRGRGEVNTEAFF
-,TRBJ2-2,14,-,TRBV5-4,TGTGCCAGCAGCCAGACTAGGGAAGCCGGGGAGCTGTTTTTT,CASSQTREAGELFF
TRBD1,TRBJ1-1,14,-,TRBV5-1,TGCGCCAGCAGTTTTACAGGGGGTAACACTGAAGCTTTCTTT,CASSFTGGNTEAFF
-,TRBJ1-4,13,-,TRBV30,TGTGCCTGGAGTTATGGTGTGGGTGAAAAACTGTTTTTT,CAWSYGVGEKLFF
-,TRBJ2-1,16,-,TRBV7-9,TGTGCCAGCAGCCCAACAGACTATAGCTCCTACAATGAGCAGTTCTTC,CASSPTDYSSYNEQFF
-,TRBJ1-2,13,-,TRBV28,TGTGCCAGCAGTGTGGCCTCCGGGTATGGCTACACCTTC,CASSVASGYGYTF
-,TRBJ1-5,14,few,TRBV5-4,TGTGCCAGCAGCCGGGGGGAGGGGACTCGGCCCCAGCATTTT,CASSRGEGTRPQHF
-,TRBJ1-1,16,-,TRBV18,TGTGCCAGCTCACCCAACAAGGCTACGGTGAACACTGAAGCTTTCTTT,CASSPNKATVNTEAFF
TRBD1,TRBJ2-7,14,few,TRBV27,TGTGCCAGCAGTTCGCAACACAGGGGTGGGGAGCAGTACTTC,CASSSQHRGGEQYF
TRBD2,TRBJ2-3,16,-,TRBV7-9,TGTGCCAGCAGCCAAGGTAGCGGGATTAGCACAGATACGCAGTATTTT,CASSQGSGISTDTQYF
-,TRBJ1-6,14,-,TRBV30,TGTGCCTGGAGTGCGGGGGGAGGGAATTCACCCCTCCACTTT,CAWSAGGGNSPLHF
-,TRBJ2-2,14,-,TRBV27,TGTGCCAGCAGTTTCCGGGAGTACACCGGGGAGCTGTTTTTT,CASSFREYTGELFF
TRBD1,TRBJ1-4,16,-,TRBV18,TGTGCCAGCTCACCAGAGAGGGGGCAGAATAATGAAAAACTGTTTTTT,CASSPERGQNNEKLFF
-,TRBJ1-1,11,few,TRBV20-1,TGCAGTGCTAGCATGGGCCTTGAAGCTTTCTTT,CSASMGLEAFF
-,TRBJ2-7,15,-,TRBV19,TGTGCCAGTAGTTCCACTGTTAAGGGCTCCTACGAGCAGTACTTC,CASSSTVKGSYEQYF
TRBD1,TRBJ2-2,16,-,TRBV7-9,TGTGCCAGCAGCCCTAAAGGGACAGGGCCGGCCGGGGAGCTGTTTTTT,CASSPKGTGPAGELFF
-,TRBJ2-5,14,-,TRBV5-1,TGCGCCAGCAAGGAACGGGGATCGGGGGAGACCCAGTACTTC,CASKERGSGETQYF
TRBD1,TRBJ2-7,16,once,TRBV2,TGTGCCAGCAGTGAATTCCCGGGACAGCGAGAGTACGAGCAGTACTTC,CASSEFPGQREYEQYF
-,TRBJ1-2,14,-,TRBV7-2,TGTGCCAGCAGCTTACAGGGAGTCCCCTGGGGCTACACCTTC,CASSLQGVPWGYTF
-,TRBJ2-5,13,-,TRBV7-9,TGTGCCAGCAGCCGCTCCCCTCAAGAGACCCAGTACTTC,CASSRSPQETQYF